Listed below are T cell receptor beta chains from one sample, sequenced in a study of blood T cell repertoires in COVID-19. The protocol was immunoSEQ multiplex PCR, while the TCRdb copy is restricted to in-frame clones and leaves out a portion. There are around 120,000 clones in the sample; approximately 70% occur only once, and around 0.9% lies in the top ten. The sequenced material came from peripheral blood. Every receptor here comes from a human donor with acute or convalescent COVID-19. The donor label of this sample is uncertain. The CDR3 runs from the conserved cysteine through the conserved F or W. The order of the fields is D gene, J gene, V gene, clone size, CDR3 protein, CDR3 DNA. The D gene is left open where the match is weak. Size values are once, few and many counts, or a class for expanded clones, and some rows have none.

-,TRBJ1-6,TRBV7-9,-,CASSQSREIDSPLHF,TGTGCCAGCAGCCAATCGAGGGAAATCGATTCACCCCTCCACTTT
-,TRBJ2-1,TRBV7-2,-,CASSSRRANRNEQFF,TGTGCCAGCAGCTCTCGCAGGGCGAATCGAAATGAGCAGTTCTTC
TRBD1,TRBJ2-7,TRBV9,once,CASSVGVGQGVAEQYF,TGTGCCAGCAGCGTAGGGGTGGGACAGGGGGTCGCCGAGCAGTACTTC
TRBD1,TRBJ1-2,TRBV5-5,-,CASSSGTGNYGYTF,TGTGCCAGCAGCTCGGGGACAGGGAACTATGGCTACACCTTC
TRBD2,TRBJ2-2,TRBV10-3,once,CAISPGLAGNTGELFF,TGTGCCATCAGCCCGGGACTAGCGGGGAACACCGGGGAGCTGTTTTTT
TRBD1,TRBJ1-2,TRBV6-5,-,CASSRLGQTNYGYTF,TGTGCCAGCAGTCGTTTGGGACAGACTAACTATGGCTACACCTTC
TRBD2,TRBJ2-3,TRBV2,-,CATRRLAGGRTDTQYF,TGTGCCACCAGACGGCTAGCGGGGGGGCGCACAGATACGCAGTATTTT
-,TRBJ1-2,TRBV24-1,-,CATSDPGTQNYGYTF,TGTGCCACCAGTGATCCCGGGACACAAAACTATGGCTACACCTTC
TRBD1,TRBJ1-6,TRBV5-1,-,CASTPQGASYSPLHF,TGCGCCAGCACCCCACAGGGGGCAAGTTATTCACCCCTCCACTTT
-,TRBJ1-5,TRBV14,-,CASSQGRFGPQHF,TGTGCCAGCAGCCAAGGGAGGTTTGGGCCCCAGCATTTT
TRBD1,TRBJ2-2,TRBV11-3,few,CASSPDRGLGGELFF,TGTGCCAGCAGCCCGGACAGGGGGCTGGGCGGGGAGCTGTTTTTT
-,TRBJ2-3,TRBV4-1,-,CASSFQTGSTDTQYF,TGCGCCAGCAGCTTCCAAACAGGTAGCACAGATACGCAGTATTTT
-,TRBJ2-7,TRBV11-2,-,CASSLAFGQRLYEQYF,TGTGCCAGCAGCTTAGCGTTTGGACAGAGACTCTACGAGCAGTACTTC
-,TRBJ2-1,TRBV4-1,-,CASSQATRSREQFF,TGCGCCAGCAGCCAGGCCACTAGGAGCCGTGAGCAGTTCTTC
-,TRBJ2-5,TRBV2,-,CASSDRGQTRETQYF,TGTGCCAGCAGTGACAGGGGCCAAACCCGGGAGACCCAGTACTTC
-,TRBJ2-7,TRBV2,-,CASSGVTGRVQYF,TGTGCCAGCAGTGGAGTAACAGGGAGGGTGCAGTACTTC
-,TRBJ1-1,TRBV24-1,-,CATSDSPTTDSANTEAFF,TGTGCCACCAGTGATTCTCCAACGACCGACAGCGCGAACACTGAAGCTTTCTTT
-,TRBJ2-2,TRBV2,-,CASSERQWNTGELFF,TGTGCCAGCAGTGAAAGACAGTGGAACACCGGGGAGCTGTTTTTT
TRBD1,TRBJ1-3,TRBV7-2,-,CASSLVTGGAHTIYF,TGTGCCAGCAGCTTAGTAACAGGGGGCGCCCACACCATATATTTT
-,TRBJ2-5,TRBV19,-,CASSMIGDLGLGETQYF,TGTGCCAGTAGTATGATAGGGGACTTAGGATTAGGAGAGACCCAGTACTTC
-,TRBJ1-5,TRBV7-9,-,CASSLGSGPNQPQHF,TGTGCCAGCAGCTTAGGGTCAGGGCCGAATCAGCCCCAGCATTTT
-,TRBJ1-5,TRBV2,few,CASSEEGAGIGQPQHF,TGTGCCAGCAGTGAGGAAGGGGCAGGGATCGGTCAGCCCCAGCATTTT
-,TRBJ1-2,TRBV2,few,CASGRVSGYTF,TGTGCCAGCGGGCGGGTATCTGGCTACACCTTC
-,TRBJ1-1,TRBV4-1,once,CASSPSDVRGYTEAFF,TGCGCCAGCAGCCCGTCTGATGTGCGGGGTTACACTGAAGCTTTCTTT
TRBD1,TRBJ1-2,TRBV4-1,-,CASSQPRQGPYGYTF,TGCGCCAGCAGCCAGCCGAGACAGGGCCCCTATGGCTACACCTTC
-,TRBJ1-1,TRBV27,few,CASSPIDRNTEAFF,TGTGCCAGCAGTCCTATCGACAGGAACACTGAAGCTTTCTTT
TRBD1,TRBJ1-2,TRBV19,-,CASSPPHRGVNYGYTF,TGTGCCAGTAGTCCCCCTCACAGGGGAGTTAACTATGGCTACACCTTC
-,TRBJ2-5,TRBV1,once,CTSSQGFGQETQYF,TGCACCAGCAGCCAAGGGTTCGGTCAAGAGACCCAGTACTTC